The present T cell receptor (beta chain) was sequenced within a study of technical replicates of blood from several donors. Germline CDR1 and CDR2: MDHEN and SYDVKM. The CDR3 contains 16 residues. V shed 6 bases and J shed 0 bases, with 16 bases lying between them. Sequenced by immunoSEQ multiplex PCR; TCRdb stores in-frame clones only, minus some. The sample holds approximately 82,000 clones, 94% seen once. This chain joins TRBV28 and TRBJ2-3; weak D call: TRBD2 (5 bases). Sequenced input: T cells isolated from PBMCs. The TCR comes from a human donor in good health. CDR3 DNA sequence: TGTGCCAGCAGCTTACTACAAGGACTGAGCACAGATACGCAGTATTTT. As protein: CASSLLQGLSTDTQYF.